This passage covers 23 T cell receptor beta chains from one sample sequenced in a study of cytomegalovirus exposure and HLA in healthy donors. The PCR made use of 60 Vbeta and 13 Jbeta primers. TCRdb's table, derived via immunoSEQ multiplex PCR, lists solely in-frame clones and lacks some. The repertoire includes about 150,000 clones, just under 80% of them detected once, and roughly 1.1% sits in the top ten. Material: PBMCs. These TCRs come from a male donor in good health and CMV-seronegative.

This clone was counted a few times. The chain recombines TRBV27 with TRBJ2-7, with TRBD1 matching over 9 bases. CDR3 length: 17 residues. Germline CDR1 is MNHEY and CDR2 is SMNVEV (reference sequence). Unmatched junction bases numbered 13, after V lost 4 bases and J lost 3 bases. The CDR3 DNA reads TGTGCCAGCAGTTCCACGTACAGGGGGCCAGCCGTCTACGAGCAGTACTTC. Amino acids: CASSSTYRGPAVYEQYF.

V and J are TRBV5-4 and TRBJ2-3; a possible D gene is TRBD2 (5 bases). CDR1 and CDR2 (germline): SGHNT, YYREEE (reference sequence). V dropped 6 bases and J dropped 10 bases, with 18 bases sitting between them. The CDR3 extends over 13 amino acids. The DNA for the CDR3 is TGTGCCAGCACCTCTTTGAGAACCGGGGCGCAGTATTTT. It is translated as CASTSLRTGAQYF. Together with reference TRBV5-4 and TRBJ2-3, the CDR3 gives the full variable domain: ETGVTQSPTHLIKTRGQQVTLRCSSQSGHNTVSWYQQALGQGPQFIFQYYREEENGRGNFPPRFSGLQFPNYSSELNVNALELDDSALYLCASTSLRTGAQYFGPGTRLTVL.

This chain links TRBV6-5 with TRBJ2-5; 11 bases align to TRBD1. Germline CDR1 and CDR2: MNHEY and SVGAGI. The CDR3 runs 16 residues. Germline trimming cut 0 bases from V and 6 bases from J; bases unmatched to any gene: 6. The CDR3 protein is CASSYSKDRGQQTQYF. The CDR3 nucleotides read TGTGCCAGCAGTTACTCAAAGGACAGGGGGCAACAGACCCAGTACTTC.

The genes are TRBV29-1 and TRBJ2-1; TRBD1 agrees at 10 bases. CDR3 length: 14 amino acids. The V gene's germline CDR1 is SQVTM and CDR2 ANQGSEA. After removal of 7 bases from V and 0 bases from J, the junction contained 3 bases not matched to a gene. CDR3 loop: CSADRGLSYNEQFF. The CDR3 nucleotides read TGCAGCGCTGACAGGGGGCTCTCCTACAATGAGCAGTTCTTC.

This chain links TRBV30 with TRBJ1-1; D is undetermined. V lost 0 bases and J 4 bases, leaving 9 bases between the germline ends. The CDR3 loop spans 13 amino acids. In germline, CDR1 is GTSNPN, CDR2 SVGIG (reference sequence). The DNA of the CDR3 is TGTGCCTGGAGTGTAGCGGCAGGCACTGAAGCTTTCTTT. Protein: CAWSVAAGTEAFF.

The rearrangement uses TRBV7-9 and TRBJ2-7; 7 bases fit TRBD1. The CDR3 is made up of 13 amino acids. V dropped 5 bases and J dropped 8; count of bases not matched to a gene: 9. Germline V gene lookup returns CDR1 SEHNR and CDR2 FQNEAQ (reference sequence). The CDR3 is CASSLIGTDQQYF. The CDR3 nucleotides are TGTGCCAGCAGCCTAATCGGGACAGATCAGCAGTACTTC.

This chain links TRBV13 with TRBJ2-3, with 8 bases lining up with TRBD2. This CDR3 comprises 16 residues. Germline CDR1 PRHDT, CDR2 FYEKMQ (reference sequence). V shed 4 bases, J shed 0 bases, and the junction held 6 bases outside the gene matches. CDR3: CASSSHIAGSTDTQYF. CDR3 in DNA: TGTGCCAGCAGCTCTCACATAGCGGGGAGCACAGATACGCAGTATTTT.

The rearrangement joins TRBV14 to TRBJ2-2; 8 bases are a match to TRBD1. The junction had 2 bases not matched to a gene; V was cut back by 2 bases and J by 3 bases. In germline, CDR1 is SGHDN, CDR2 FVKESK. The CDR3 sequence is 15 residues long. The CDR3 sequence is CASSQQGAYTGELFF. For the CDR3, the DNA is TGTGCCAGCAGCCAACAGGGGGCCTACACCGGGGAGCTGTTTTTT.

The chain employs TRBV5-8 and TRBJ2-2; TRBD1 agrees at 9 bases. CDR1 is SGHTS and CDR2 is YDEGEE in the germline V gene. The length of the CDR3 is 15 residues. V dropped 2 bases and J dropped 6; count of bases not matched to a gene: 5. Here the CDR3 reads CASSFLGQGSGELFF. The CDR3 DNA reads TGTGCCAGCAGCTTCTTAGGACAGGGGTCCGGGGAGCTGTTTTTT.

V gene TRBV7-8 combines with J gene TRBJ2-1; 9 bases line up with TRBD1. The J segment lost 4 bases and the V segment lost 4 bases, leaving 5 bases of the junction unmatched. The germline V gene encodes CDR1 SGHVS and CDR2 FQNEAQ. The CDR3 sequence is 15 residues long. The CDR3 DNA reads as TGTGCCAGCAGCTCACCGGGACAGGGATACAATGAGCAGTTCTTC. Translated: CASSSPGQGYNEQFF.

This clone was counted a few times. This sequence joins TRBV7-6 and TRBJ2-7, with TRBD2 matching 9 bases. This CDR3 spans 15 amino acids. The J segment lost 2 bases and the V segment lost 1 base, leaving 3 bases of the junction unmatched. CDR1 and CDR2 from the germline V gene are SGHVS and FNYEAQ. As DNA, the CDR3 is TGTGCCAGCAGCTTAGGGCTAGCGGGGCCCTACGAGCAGTACTTC. Translating gives CASSLGLAGPYEQYF.

The V gene is TRBV7-9, the J gene TRBJ2-1, with D maybe TRBD1 (8 bases). This CDR3 contains 15 residues. Germline CDR1 SEHNR, CDR2 FQNEAQ (reference sequence). V lost 5 bases, J lost 4 bases, and 15 bases lay in between. CDR3 region: CASSAGDRGYNEQFF. CDR3 DNA sequence: TGTGCCAGCAGCGCGGGAGACAGGGGTTACAATGAGCAGTTCTTC.

V and J are TRBV5-1 and TRBJ1-3, with D possibly being TRBD1 (6 bases). The germline V gene encodes CDR1 SGHRS and CDR2 YFSETQ. The CDR3 consists of 13 residues. Deletions cut 4 bases from V and 4 bases from J, with 9 bases between. CDR3 in DNA: TGCGCCAGCAGCCAGGGACAAGGAAACACCATATATTTT. Translation gives CASSQGQGNTIYF.

The CDR3 DNA is TGTGCCAGCAGTTTTGGGCGGGGGAGCTACACCTTC. Its translation is CASSFGRGSYTF. V usage is TRBV6-5 and J usage is TRBJ1-2, with a tentative D call TRBD1 (5 bases). There are 12 residues in the CDR3. Trimming took off 4 bases at V and 9 bases at J, with 12 bases between the two ends. Germline V gene lookup returns CDR1 MNHEY and CDR2 SVGAGI.

The CDR3 DNA reads TGTGCCAGCAGTTACTCATTGGACAGCGATCGCTACGAGCAGTACTTC. It yields the protein CASSYSLDSDRYEQYF. The chain uses TRBV6-5 and TRBJ2-7, with D possibly being TRBD1 (6 bases). The germline V gene has CDR1 MNHEY and CDR2 SVGAGI. V lost 0 bases and J 3 bases, leaving 15 bases between the germline ends. The CDR3 loop spans 16 amino acids.

The V and J genes are TRBV30 and TRBJ1-2; maybe TRBD1 (6 bases). CDR1 is GTSNPN, CDR2 SVGIG, per germline (reference sequence). The CDR3 loop spans 13 amino acids. Trimming stripped 4 bases from V and 6 bases from J, with 15 bases between. CDR3 sequence reads: CAWNALQGNGYTF. CDR3 DNA: TGTGCCTGGAACGCCCTACAGGGCAATGGCTACACCTTC. The whole variable domain, remainder taken from reference TRBV30 and TRBJ1-2, is SQTIHQWPATLVQPVGSPLSLECTVEGTSNPNLYWYRQAAGRGLQLLFYSVGIGQISSEVPQNLSASRPQDRQFILSSKKLLLSDSGFYLCAWNALQGNGYTFGSGTRLTVV.

The chain couples TRBV9 to TRBJ2-3; 7 nucleotides line up with TRBD1. The CDR3 totals 15 residues. Per the germline V gene, CDR1 is SGDLS and CDR2 is YYNGEE. With 3 bases clipped from V and 1 base from J, the junction kept 5 bases outside the gene matches. CDR3 DNA sequence: TGTGCCAGCAGCGAATCCGGGACAGGCACAGATACGCAGTATTTT. Protein product: CASSESGTGTDTQYF.

The chain recombines TRBV7-6 with TRBJ1-2, with 7 bases aligning to TRBD1. Looked up from germline, CDR1 is SGHVS and CDR2 is FNYEAQ. Losses at the gene ends were 5 bases for V and 10 bases for J; bases not matched to a gene: 7. The CDR3 has 12 amino acids. The CDR3 reads CASSPRQGYYTF. The CDR3 DNA is TGTGCCAGCAGCCCGCGACAGGGCTACTACACCTTC.

The V gene is TRBV7-2, the J gene TRBJ1-2; 7 bases align to TRBD1. Germline loops: CDR1 SGHTA, CDR2 FQGNSA. V lost 5 bases and J lost 4; bases outside the gene matches: 10. CDR3 size: 15 residues. The CDR3 nucleotides are TGTGCCAGCAGCCTAGGGGACAGTAGGACCTATGGCTACACCTTC. It yields the protein CASSLGDSRTYGYTF.

This rearrangement joins TRBV29-1 to TRBJ1-4; 8 nucleotides align to TRBD1. The germline gives CDR1 SQVTM, CDR2 ANQGSEA. Trimming removed 8 bases from V and 7 bases from J; junction bases left unmatched: 15. The CDR3 consists of 15 residues. CDR3 sequence reads: CSIGQGTSVGEKLFF. DNA of the CDR3: TGCAGCATCGGACAGGGAACCTCGGTCGGTGAAAAACTGTTTTTT.

This clone turned up a few times. This specimen includes other DNA sequences encoding the same CDR3. The genes are TRBV4-1 and TRBJ1-4; tentatively, D is TRBD1 (5 bases). This CDR3 region has 15 residues. Germline V gene lookup returns CDR1 MGHRA and CDR2 YSYEKL. V lost 1 base and J lost 0, with 6 bases in between. The CDR3 nucleotides are TGCGCCAGCAGCCAAGTAGGGGCAACTAATGAAAAACTGTTTTTT. Translation gives CASSQVGATNEKLFF.

V usage is TRBV6-5 and J usage is TRBJ2-7, with 11 positions matching TRBD2. Trimming cost V 0 bases and J 6 bases; bases outside gene matches: 4. Germline V lookup: CDR1 MNHEY, CDR2 SVGAGI. The CDR3 runs to 15 residues. CDR3 sequence (DNA): TGTGCCAGCAGTTACTCGCTAGCGGGGGGTCGCGAGCAGTACTTC. Encoded protein: CASSYSLAGGREQYF.

The V call is TRBV5-6, the J call TRBJ1-6; D gene unclear. Deletions cut 1 base from V and 6 bases from J, with 8 bases between. Looked up from germline, CDR1 is SGHDT and CDR2 is YYEEEE. This CDR3 has 14 residues. This chain's CDR3 is CASSLFQANSPLHF. DNA of the CDR3: TGTGCCAGCAGCTTGTTCCAGGCTAATTCACCCCTCCACTTT.